These 24 T cell receptor beta chains share one sample of origin, sequenced in a study of response to subunit inactivated influenza vaccine. One entry per CDR3 protein results from TCRdb running MiXCR on the RT-PCR reads. The sample gives hundreds of thousands of distinct CDR3 sequences, about 15% of which show up once; 6.5% to 8% is in the top ten. This sample comprised PBMCs from blood, obtained approximately 15 days before vaccination. The origin of the receptors is a man aged 50 or older who received an inactivated influenza vaccine.

This clonotype was counted a few times. This rearrangement joins TRBV18 to TRBJ2-5, with 7 bases that match TRBD1. The CDR3 loop spans 14 amino acids. V lost 3 bases, J lost 3 bases, and 4 bases stayed unmatched. In germline, CDR1 is KGHSH, CDR2 LQKENI. CDR3 nucleotide sequence: TGTGCCAGCTCACCCACCGACAGGGAAGAGACCCAGTACTTC. Its translation: CASSPTDREETQYF.

This sequence joins TRBV5-1 and TRBJ2-7, with 8 bases that match TRBD2. Germline V gives CDR1 SGHRS, CDR2 YFSETQ. The V gene end was trimmed by 2 bases and the J gene end by 0 bases; junction bases not matched to a gene: 1. The CDR3 runs 14 residues. The CDR3, as DNA: TGCGCCAGCAGCTTTCGGGGGGGCTCCTACGAGCAGTACTTC. As protein: CASSFRGGSYEQYF.

The chain joins TRBV4-2 to TRBJ2-1; D is unclear. V was clipped by 1 base and J by 8 bases, with 12 bases between them. Looked up from germline, CDR1 is LGHNA and CDR2 is YNFKEQ. CDR3 length: 14 amino acids. The chain's CDR3 is CASSQVQAPDEQFF. For the CDR3, the DNA is TGTGCCAGCAGCCAAGTGCAAGCTCCGGATGAGCAGTTCTTC.

This clonotype was picked up a small number of times. The chain couples TRBV20-1 to TRBJ2-5; D gene ambiguous. In germline, CDR1 is DFQATT, CDR2 SNEGSKA (reference sequence). The CDR3 contains 14 residues. The V end was cut by 4 bases, the J end by 1 base, with 13 bases between. The CDR3 nucleotides read TGCAGTGCTACACGCTGGTACATCCAAGAGACCCAGTACTTC. Its translation: CSATRWYIQETQYF.

This clonotype was recorded many times. The chain employs TRBV5-1 and TRBJ1-4, with 9 bases identical to TRBD1. The V gene end was trimmed by 3 bases and the J gene end by 5 bases; junction bases not matched to a gene: 5. This CDR3 has 15 residues. Germline loops: CDR1 SGHRS, CDR2 YFSETQ. CDR3 residues: CASSSDGQGNEKLFF. As DNA, the CDR3 is TGCGCCAGCAGCTCGGACGGACAGGGGAATGAAAAACTGTTTTTT.

This clonotype was seen only a few times. This chain uses TRBV20-1 with TRBJ2-7, with 10 bases matching TRBD2. CDR3 length equals 15 residues. Per the germline V gene, CDR1 is DFQATT and CDR2 is SNEGSKA (reference sequence). With V trimmed by 3 bases and J by 0 bases, 5 bases remained unmatched. CDR3 protein: CSASRLAGDSYEQYF. The CDR3 DNA reads TGCAGTGCTAGTCGCCTAGCGGGGGACTCCTACGAGCAGTACTTC.

The rearrangement links TRBV10-2 to TRBJ2-5; D uncertain. Between the trimmed V and J ends, which lost 6 bases and 3 bases, there was a span of 11 bases. The germline CDR1 and CDR2 sequences are WSHSY and SAAADI. CDR3 size: 13 residues. The CDR3 loop reads CASRVGLEETQYF. CDR3 DNA sequence: TGCGCCAGCAGGGTGGGCCTAGAAGAGACCCAGTACTTC.

The J gene is TRBJ2-3, the V gene TRBV6-5; D might be TRBD1 or TRBD2, each matching 5 bases. V lost 7 bases and J 6 bases, leaving 11 bases between the germline ends. Germline V gene data show CDR1 as MNHEY and CDR2 as SVGAGI. The CDR3 spans 12 residues. CDR3 in DNA: TGTGCCAGCAAGCCCTGGGGGGATACGCAGTATTTT. Protein: CASKPWGDTQYF.

The rearrangement joins TRBV12-3 or TRBV12-4 to TRBJ1-2; 10 bases line up with TRBD1. Trimming cost V 6 bases and J 4 bases; bases outside gene matches: 5. The CDR3 length is 14 residues. The CDR3 spells CASREGQGPYGYTF. The CDR3 DNA is TGTGCCAGCAGAGAGGGACAGGGGCCCTATGGCTACACCTTC.

The chain uses TRBV12-3 or TRBV12-4 and TRBJ1-3; D not certain. The CDR3 covers 12 residues. V lost 6 bases, J lost 6 bases, and 9 bases lay in between. The CDR3, as DNA: TGTGCCAGCAGCTCCCACCCAAACACCATATATTTT. This encodes CASSSHPNTIYF.

The genes are TRBV6-1 and TRBJ2-7; D is possibly TRBD1 (6 bases). The V and J ends lost 6 bases and 2 bases respectively, with 17 bases between them. CDR1 and CDR2 (germline): MNHNS, SASEGT. CDR3 size: 15 residues. The CDR3 nucleotides are TGTGCCAGCAGCCCCATCCGACAGGTACCCTACGAGCAGTACTTC. Protein: CASSPIRQVPYEQYF.

V is TRBV9 and J is TRBJ2-3, with D perhaps TRBD2 (7 bases). Trimming removed 5 bases at V and 3 bases at J, with 13 bases between. The CDR3 is 14 residues long. Germline CDR1 and CDR2: SGDLS and YYNGEE. CDR3 in amino acids: CASSGGGSTDTQYF. The DNA of the CDR3 is TGTGCCAGCAGTGGGGGCGGGAGTACAGATACGCAGTATTTT. The full variable domain, its missing parts supplied by reference TRBV9 and TRBJ2-3, is DSGVTQTPKHLITATGQRVTLRCSPRSGDLSVYWYQQSLDQGLQFLIQYYNGEERAKGNILERFSAQQFPDLHSELNLSSLELGDSALYFCASSGGGSTDTQYFGPGTRLTVL.

In this sample, this clonotype turned up a few times. The chain uses TRBV20-1 and TRBJ2-7; D call uncertain. The CDR3 extends over 14 amino acids. Germline V CDR1 and CDR2: DFQATT, SNEGSKA (reference sequence). V dropped 1 base and J dropped 2 bases, with 12 bases sitting between them. The CDR3 reads CSARGPTYPYEQYF. The DNA of the CDR3 is TGCAGTGCTAGAGGACCGACATACCCCTACGAGCAGTACTTC.

The chain joins TRBV13 to TRBJ2-1, with D possibly being TRBD2 (5 bases). There are 11 residues in the CDR3. Trimming stripped 5 bases from V and 9 bases from J, with 8 bases between. Germline assignment: CDR1 PRHDT and CDR2 FYEKMQ (reference sequence). CDR3 DNA sequence: TGTGCCAGCAGCAGGACTTCTGAGCAGTTCTTC. This encodes CASSRTSEQFF.

The CDR3 bases are TGCGCCAGCAGCCAAGGGACAATATCCAACAATCAGCCCCAGCATTTT. This gives the protein CASSQGTISNNQPQHF. The genes are TRBV4-1 and TRBJ1-5; tentatively, D is TRBD1 (5 bases). V was trimmed by 1 base and J by 3 bases, leaving 13 bases between them. This CDR3 is 16 amino acids long. Germline loops: CDR1 MGHRA, CDR2 YSYEKL.

The rearrangement uses TRBV6-5 and TRBJ2-5, with TRBD2 matching 12 bases. Germline lookup yields CDR1 MNHEY and CDR2 SVGAGI. The J segment lost 5 bases and the V segment lost 2 bases, leaving 6 bases of the junction unmatched. There are 16 residues in the CDR3. The CDR3, as DNA: TGTGCCAGCAGTTACGCGACTAGCGGGAGTGGGGAGACCCAGTACTTC. Translating gives CASSYATSGSGETQYF.

The sample holds a few counts of this clonotype. The chain carries TRBV7-6 and TRBJ1-2; weak D call: TRBD1 (6 bases). Trimming took off 5 bases at V and 0 bases at J, with 16 bases between the two ends. The CDR3 extends over 16 amino acids. Germline V gene sequence: CDR1 SGHVS, CDR2 FNYEAQ. The CDR3 here is CASSPRTGTPNYGYTF. The CDR3 DNA is TGTGCCAGCAGCCCACGCACAGGGACGCCTAACTATGGCTACACCTTC.

This clonotype was seen a handful of times. The genes are TRBV25-1 and TRBJ2-1, with a possible D match to TRBD2 (6 bases). V was clipped by 7 bases and J by 9 bases, with 16 bases between them. CDR1 and CDR2 (germline): MGHDK, SYGVNS. The CDR3 covers 13 residues. The CDR3: CASTSRERGEQFF. Here the CDR3 DNA reads TGTGCCAGCACGTCGCGGGAACGTGGTGAGCAGTTCTTC.

The chain employs TRBV4-1 and TRBJ2-2; D may match TRBD1 or TRBD2 (5 bases each). Germline V lookup: CDR1 MGHRA, CDR2 YSYEKL. The CDR3 runs 16 residues. V lost 0 bases and J lost 1, with 9 bases in between. As DNA, the CDR3 is TGCGCCAGCAGCCAAGAAGGGACGCGGAACACCGGGGAGCTGTTTTTT. Translated, it gives CASSQEGTRNTGELFF.

This rearrangement joins TRBV7-2 to TRBJ2-3; D possibly corresponds to TRBD1 (6 bases). There are 13 residues in the CDR3. V was trimmed by 4 bases and J by 10 bases, leaving 15 bases between them. Germline CDR1 reads SGHTA; CDR2 reads FQGNSA. The CDR3 sequence is CASSSNRDGSQYF. The CDR3 bases are TGTGCCAGCAGCTCTAACAGGGATGGGTCGCAGTATTTT.

This chain connects TRBV11-2 to TRBJ2-7; TRBD2 agrees at 7 bases. Germline-derived CDR1 and CDR2 are SGHAT and FQNNGV. V shed 6 bases and J 2 bases; nucleotides not matched to a gene: 10. This CDR3 contains 15 residues. CDR3 sequence: CASRDKRDYPYEQYF. CDR3 bases: TGTGCCAGCAGGGACAAGCGGGACTATCCCTACGAGCAGTACTTC.

This CDR3 reads CASSQAVPLVDTQYF. Written as DNA, the CDR3 is TGCGCCAGCAGCCAAGCGGTGCCTCTCGTAGATACGCAGTATTTT. The chain has TRBV4-3 and TRBJ2-3; D remains ambiguous. This CDR3 region has 15 residues. Deletions cut 1 base from V and 5 bases from J, with 13 bases between. Per germline, CDR1 LGHNA and CDR2 YSLEER.

The chain uses TRBV12-3 or TRBV12-4 and TRBJ1-5; TRBD1 agrees at 7 bases. V dropped 4 bases and J dropped 6; count of bases not matched to a gene: 12. This CDR3 comprises 16 residues. This chain's CDR3 is CASSYARQGLSQPQHF. CDR3 DNA sequence: TGTGCCAGCAGTTATGCCCGACAGGGTTTGAGTCAGCCCCAGCATTTT.

This clonotype was counted a few times. The chain links TRBV7-2 to TRBJ1-2; 8 nucleotides match TRBD1. With 8 bases clipped from V and 6 bases from J, the junction kept 8 bases outside the gene matches. The CDR3 is made up of 13 amino acids. Germline V gives CDR1 SGHTA, CDR2 FQGNSA. The CDR3 region has the DNA TGTGCCAGCGAGGGACAGGCGAGGGATGGCTACACCTTC. Its protein product is CASEGQARDGYTF.